These 22 T cell receptor beta chains were all obtained from the same sample, sequenced in a study of T cells in Graves' hyperthyroidism and ophthalmopathy. Amplification of TCR beta CDR3 regions was performed using RNA transcripts as template. The HTBI primer set served for first-round RT-PCR of the TCR CDR3. TCRdb ran MiXCR on the multiplex PCR reads and lists one entry per CDR3 protein. The data hold a few hundred thousand distinct CDR3 sequences, with about 18% observed a single time. Sequencing was performed on blood. These receptors were taken from a man aged 18 to 29 with Graves' ophthalmopathy.

V and J are TRBV4-2 and TRBJ1-1; D gene unclear. V lost 3 bases and J lost 0, with 11 bases in between. CDR1 and CDR2 from the germline V gene are LGHNA and YNFKEQ. This CDR3 is 15 amino acids long. Written as DNA, the CDR3 is TGTGCCAGCAGCCAGGGAACACAGCTGAACACTGAAGCTTTCTTT. It translates to CASSQGTQLNTEAFF.

In its sample, this clonotype was seen a few times. V gene TRBV7-8 combines with J gene TRBJ1-1; TRBD1 is a possible D gene (6 bases). Germline V lookup: CDR1 SGHVS, CDR2 FQNEAQ. Between the trimmed V and J ends, which lost 2 bases and 3 bases, there was a span of 19 bases. There are 17 residues in the CDR3. CDR3 region: CASSLYPMDEGDTEAFF. For the CDR3, the DNA is TGTGCCAGCAGCTTATACCCGATGGATGAGGGGGACACTGAAGCTTTCTTT.

This clonotype was recorded many times. This chain joins TRBV12-3 or TRBV12-4 and TRBJ2-5; 9 positions match TRBD1. V gave up 5 bases and J gave up 6 bases; unmatched junction bases: 10. CDR3 length equals 15 residues. CDR3 loop: CASSLGTGIPQTQYF. The CDR3 nucleotides read TGTGCCAGCAGTCTTGGGACAGGGATTCCTCAGACCCAGTACTTC.

This clonotype was detected many times. The chain uses TRBV7-9 and TRBJ2-2; 9 bases are a match to TRBD1. V was pared by 3 bases and J by 5 bases, with 10 bases of the junction left unmatched. The germline V gene encodes CDR1 SEHNR and CDR2 FQNEAQ (reference sequence). The CDR3 length is 17 residues. CDR3 coding DNA: TGTGCCAGCAGCTTGGGACAGGGTGAACCGGGGACCGGGGAGCTGTTTTTT. Protein product: CASSLGQGEPGTGELFF.

This clonotype was counted ten times or more. This chain joins TRBV7-8 and TRBJ1-1; 7 nucleotides agree with TRBD1. The V gene's germline CDR1 is SGHVS and CDR2 FQNEAQ. The CDR3 contains 16 residues. With V trimmed by 5 bases and J by 1 base, 10 bases remained unmatched. The CDR3 DNA reads as TGTGCCAGCAGCGAAGCGGGACAGCCATCGAACACTGAAGCTTTCTTT. Protein product: CASSEAGQPSNTEAFF.

Many counts were recorded for this clonotype. The chain uses TRBV7-8 and TRBJ2-1, with no clear D. The germline V gene encodes CDR1 SGHVS and CDR2 FQNEAQ. V was cut by 5 bases and J by 3 bases, with 8 bases left in between. The CDR3 is made up of 13 amino acids. The DNA for the CDR3 is TGTGCCAGCAGCCAACACAGCTACAATGAGCAGTTCTTC. Its protein product is CASSQHSYNEQFF.

This clonotype was counted a few times. The J gene is TRBJ1-2, the V gene TRBV7-3, with 7 bases that match TRBD1. The germline V gene encodes CDR1 SGHTA and CDR2 FQGTGA. V shed 4 bases and J 10 bases; nucleotides not matched to a gene: 9. The CDR3 runs to 13 residues. Written as DNA, the CDR3 is TGTGCCAGCAGCTCGGGACAGAGGTTTGACTACACCTTC. Translating gives CASSSGQRFDYTF.

This clonotype has only one observation. The V and J genes are TRBV4-1 and TRBJ2-6; no definite D call. The CDR3 is 16 amino acids. Germline assignment: CDR1 MGHRA and CDR2 YSYEKL. The germline V and J ends were trimmed by 1 base and 0 bases, with 7 bases remaining between them. This CDR3 is CASSQGMSSGANVLTF. CDR3 in DNA: TGCGCCAGCAGCCAAGGAATGAGCTCTGGGGCCAACGTCCTGACTTTC.

This clonotype showed up just a few times. This chain joins TRBV7-2 and TRBJ2-7; 8 positions agree with TRBD1. CDR1 is SGHTA, CDR2 FQGNSA, per germline. The CDR3 has 15 amino acids. V was pared by 5 bases and J by 3 bases, with 9 bases of the junction left unmatched. CDR3 amino acids: CASSQAGTGVYEQYF. CDR3 in DNA: TGTGCCAGCAGCCAGGCCGGGACAGGTGTCTACGAGCAGTACTTC.

The V call is TRBV6-1, the J call TRBJ2-2; 8 positions match TRBD1. Germline V gives CDR1 MNHNS, CDR2 SASEGT. V dropped 6 bases and J dropped 6; count of bases not matched to a gene: 9. The CDR3 totals 15 residues. CDR3 coding DNA: TGTGCCAGCAGCTCGGGTGGCAGGGGGCCCGGGGAGCTGTTTTTT. This sequence encodes CASSSGGRGPGELFF.

This clonotype came up a few times. The chain recombines TRBV3-1 with TRBJ2-1; D unclear. Trimming removed 0 bases at V and 7 bases at J, with 16 bases between. The germline CDR1 and CDR2 sequences are LGHDT and YNNKEL (reference sequence). CDR3 length: 16 residues. CDR3 sequence: CASSQDLARMGNEQFF. Here the CDR3 DNA reads TGTGCCAGCAGCCAAGATCTGGCTAGGATGGGGAATGAGCAGTTCTTC.

This clonotype was seen many times. The V and J genes are TRBV5-1 and TRBJ1-5; the D gene is possibly TRBD1 (5 bases). CDR1 is SGHRS and CDR2 is YFSETQ in the germline V gene. Trimming stripped 7 bases from V and 2 bases from J, with 13 bases between. The CDR3 length is 14 residues. CDR3: CASAPRGGNQPQHF. CDR3 nucleotide sequence: TGCGCCAGCGCCCCGCGGGGGGGCAATCAGCCCCAGCATTTT.

The J gene is TRBJ1-2, the V gene TRBV5-1; no clear D. V was cut by 0 bases and J by 4 bases, with 10 bases left in between. Per the germline V gene, CDR1 is SGHRS and CDR2 is YFSETQ. The CDR3 extends over 14 amino acids. The CDR3 DNA reads TGCGCCAGCAGCTTGGAAGGGATTGGCTATGGCTACACCTTC. Amino acid sequence: CASSLEGIGYGYTF. The full variable domain, in which reference TRBV5-1 and TRBJ1-2 provide the parts outside the CDR3, is KAGVTQTPRYLIKTRGQQVTLSCSPISGHRSVSWYQQTPGQGLQFLFEYFSETQRNKGNFPGRFSGRQFSNSRSEMNVSTLELGDSALYLCASSLEGIGYGYTFGSGTRLTVV.

This clonotype was seen ten or more times. This CDR3 is CSAPLGSHYGYTF. The CDR3 bases are TGCAGTGCCCCCTTGGGGTCCCACTATGGCTACACCTTC. This rearrangement joins TRBV20-1 to TRBJ1-2; D unclear. CDR3 length: 13 residues. Germline loops: CDR1 DFQATT, CDR2 SNEGSKA (reference sequence). V was clipped by 6 bases and J by 3 bases, with 14 bases between them.

This chain links TRBV10-2 with TRBJ1-2; a possible D gene is TRBD1 (5 bases). CDR3 length: 15 residues. Per germline, CDR1 WSHSY and CDR2 SAAADI. The ends were cut back, 6 bases at V and 1 base at J, with 15 bases in the middle. The chain's CDR3 is CASRGGRIFNYGYTF. The CDR3 nucleotides read TGCGCCAGCAGGGGGGGAAGAATATTTAACTATGGCTACACCTTC.

This clonotype has ten or more counts. The J gene is TRBJ1-3, the V gene TRBV11-1, with 8 bases aligning to TRBD1. In germline, CDR1 is SGHAT, CDR2 FQDESV (reference sequence). The V gene end was trimmed by 5 bases and the J gene end by 4 bases; junction bases not matched to a gene: 7. CDR3 size: 15 residues. CDR3 loop: CASSPTGVGGNTIYF. The CDR3 DNA follows: TGTGCCAGCAGCCCGACAGGGGTTGGAGGAAACACCATATATTTT.

This clonotype was counted ten times or more. The CDR3 bases are TGTGCCAGCGTTGTCCCGGGACAGGGATCAGAGCAGTTCTTC. It encodes CASVVPGQGSEQFF. This rearrangement joins TRBV2 to TRBJ2-1, with 9 bases that match TRBD1. Germline CDR1 is SNHLY and CDR2 is FYNNEI. Losses at the gene ends were 8 bases for V and 10 bases for J; bases not matched to a gene: 12. The CDR3 loop spans 14 amino acids.

The V and J genes are TRBV2 and TRBJ2-7; D is uncertain. CDR1 SNHLY and CDR2 FYNNEI come from the germline V gene. The CDR3 is made up of 12 amino acids. Trimming stripped 5 bases from V and 3 bases from J, with 8 bases between. The CDR3 bases are TGTGCCAGCAGTCCTCATAACTACGAGCAGTACTTC. This encodes CASSPHNYEQYF.

This clonotype was counted many times. This chain uses TRBV12-3 or TRBV12-4 with TRBJ2-7; D is unresolved. The CDR3 has 13 amino acids. Trimming took 3 bases from V and 2 from J, leaving 8 bases between them. The CDR3 protein is CASSFDATYEQYF. DNA of the CDR3: TGTGCCAGCAGTTTTGACGCGACCTACGAGCAGTACTTC.

This clonotype was picked up many times. The chain has TRBV7-9 and TRBJ1-1; D remains unclear. V lost 2 bases to trimming and J lost 1 base, with 17 bases between them. CDR3 length: 17 amino acids. CDR1 and CDR2 (germline): SEHNR, FQNEAQ (reference sequence). In nucleotides, the CDR3 is TGTGCCAGCAGCTTATTCGGCCCGATTGGTGGGAACACTGAAGCTTTCTTT. Translation gives CASSLFGPIGGNTEAFF.

This clonotype was seen many times. This chain connects TRBV12-5 to TRBJ2-3; TRBD2 matches at 11 bases. The junction had 11 bases not matched to a gene; V was cut back by 6 bases and J by 0 bases. Germline CDR1 reads LGHNT; CDR2 reads FRNRAP. The CDR3 sequence is 18 residues long. The CDR3 is CASGRTGTSGLSTDTQYF. Written as DNA, the CDR3 is TGTGCTAGTGGCCGGACCGGGACTAGCGGATTAAGCACAGATACGCAGTATTTT.

This chain connects TRBV18 to TRBJ2-3; the D gene is possibly TRBD1 (6 bases). Germline loops: CDR1 KGHSH, CDR2 LQKENI. The V and J ends lost 5 bases and 6 bases respectively, with 15 bases between them. This CDR3 has 14 amino acids. CDR3 nucleotides: TGTGCCAGCTCAGGGGCAGGGGATGAGGATACGCAGTATTTT. Translated, it gives CASSGAGDEDTQYF.